This T cell receptor (beta chain) was obtained from a study of T cells expressing NK-cell markers. At the level of the study: Eight donors were sequenced, seven testing HCMV-seropositive and one testing seronegative.

The study's findings and limits: HCMV specificity of the expanded NKG2C+ T cell clones was not established.

Notes on this clonotype: Its antigen is undetermined.

As the method of synthesis, 5'RACE template switching with UMIs yielded TCR beta cDNA. Reanalyzing the 5' RACE reads, TCRdb keeps one entry per CDR3 protein, without DNA. Across 550,000 or so distinct CDR3 sequences, the top ten clones capture approximately 3.6% of the sample. The receptor comes from a man between 18 and 29 years old in good health. Input material: blood T cells: a sorted CD56 or NKG2C T cell subset, CD4+ or CD8+ T cells, or bulk PBMC T cells (not recorded which).

CDR3 protein: CASSVRSGLAGAEQYF. V gene TRBV9 combines with J gene TRBJ2-7; TCRdb's D call of TRBD2 is untestable without DNA. Germline V gene sequence: CDR1 SGDLS, CDR2 YYNGEE. This CDR3 region has 16 residues.